The 13 T cell receptor beta chains given below trace back to one sample, sequenced in a study of blood T cell repertoires in COVID-19. Produced via immunoSEQ multiplex PCR; TCRdb's table is partial and in-frame only. The table lists under 200,000 clones, 80% to 95% of them singletons, with 0.5% to 0.55% in the top ten. Sequenced sample: peripheral blood. The receptors derive from a man over 45 with acute or convalescent COVID-19.

The chain has TRBV27 and TRBJ2-3; 9 nucleotides match TRBD2. The CDR3 contains 15 residues. The V and J ends lost 5 bases and 1 base, in that order; junction bases with no gene match: 4. Germline V lookup: CDR1 MNHEY, CDR2 SMNVEV (reference sequence). The CDR3 nucleotides read TGTGCCAGCAGTCCATTAGCGGGAGGCACAGATACGCAGTATTTT. Translation gives CASSPLAGGTDTQYF.

This chain uses TRBV27 with TRBJ2-3; TRBD1 agrees at 8 bases. Germline-derived CDR1 and CDR2 are MNHEY and SMNVEV (reference sequence). V dropped 5 bases and J dropped 1; count of bases not matched to a gene: 2. The CDR3 length is 14 residues. The chain's CDR3 is CASSQGQGTDTQYF. CDR3 sequence (DNA): TGTGCCAGCAGTCAGGGACAGGGCACAGATACGCAGTATTTT.

The rearrangement joins TRBV28 to TRBJ2-2; 14 bases match TRBD2. The CDR3 has 20 amino acids. CDR1 and CDR2 from the germline V gene are MDHEN and SYDVKM. V gave up 5 bases and J gave up 3 bases; unmatched junction bases: 14. The CDR3 DNA reads TGTGCCAGCAGTCCACATATCCGGGGACTAGCGGGAGCTTACACCGGGGAGCTGTTTTTT. Encoded protein: CASSPHIRGLAGAYTGELFF.

The chain carries TRBV6-5 and TRBJ1-1, with TRBD1 as a possible D gene (5 bases). The CDR3 sequence is 14 residues long. Trimming removed 5 bases from V and 10 bases from J, with 20 bases in between. The germline gives CDR1 MNHEY, CDR2 SVGAGI. The DNA for the CDR3 is TGTGCCAGCAGTCCCGGAGTCAGGGTCGAAGGAGCTTTCTTT. Translation gives CASSPGVRVEGAFF.

V is TRBV19 and J is TRBJ1-2; the match to TRBD1 covers 12 bases. Germline loops: CDR1 LNHDA, CDR2 SQIVND (reference sequence). This CDR3 is built from 17 residues. V dropped 10 bases and J dropped 9; count of bases not matched to a gene: 21. CDR3 bases: TGTGCCATCGACCCCCCGGGACAGGGGGCGCCGAAAAAGAGCTACACCTTC. Translation: CAIDPPGQGAPKKSYTF. The entire variable domain, with the rest obtained from reference TRBV19 and TRBJ1-2, is as follows: DGGITQSPKYLFRKEGQNVTLSCEQNLNHDAMYWYRQDPGQGLRLIYYSQIVNDFQKGDIAEGYSVSREKKESFPLTVTSAQKNPTAFYLCAIDPPGQGAPKKSYTFGSGTRLTVV.

The V gene is TRBV19, the J gene TRBJ2-3; 11 bases agree with TRBD1. The CDR3 is made up of 15 amino acids. Germline V gene lookup returns CDR1 LNHDA and CDR2 SQIVND (reference sequence). Trimming removed 4 bases from V and 7 bases from J; junction bases left unmatched: 7. The CDR3 protein is CASSTPGQGANTQYF. The DNA of the CDR3 is TGTGCCAGTAGTACCCCTGGACAGGGGGCAAATACGCAGTATTTT.

The rearrangement uses TRBV3-1 (or the pseudogene TRBV3-2) and TRBJ1-4, with D perhaps TRBD1 (6 bases). CDR1 and CDR2 (germline): LGHDT, YNNKEL (reference sequence). V lost 6 bases and J 1 base, leaving 15 bases between the germline ends. The length of the CDR3 is 16 residues. CDR3 nucleotide sequence: TGTGCCAGCAGTATAACAGGGTTTGTAACTAATGAAAAACTGTTTTTT. Residues: CASSITGFVTNEKLFF.

The gene calls are TRBV7-3 and TRBJ2-3, with D perhaps matching TRBD2 (6 bases). The CDR3 spans 15 residues. Germline CDR1 reads SGHTA; CDR2 reads FQGTGA. The ends were cut back, 2 bases at V and 10 bases at J, with 19 bases in the middle. CDR3 sequence: CASSLAAGPQVAQYF. Here the CDR3 DNA reads TGTGCCAGCAGCTTAGCGGCGGGGCCGCAGGTGGCGCAGTATTTT. Using reference TRBV7-3 and TRBJ2-3 for the parts outside the CDR3, the full variable domain is GAGVSQTPSNKVTEKGKYVELRCDPISGHTALYWYRQSLGQGPEFLIYFQGTGAADDSGLPNDRFFAVRPEGSVSTLKIQRTERGDSAVYLCASSLAAGPQVAQYFGPGTRLTVL.

The chain joins TRBV7-2 to TRBJ1-5; D gene uncertain. Germline assignment: CDR1 SGHTA and CDR2 FQGNSA. Trimming cost V 2 bases and J 6 bases, with 8 bases left between them. The CDR3 runs to 13 residues. The CDR3 nucleotides read TGTGCCAGCAGCTTATGGGAGTCTCAGCCCCAGCATTTT. It translates to CASSLWESQPQHF.

The genes are TRBV14 and TRBJ2-1, with 11 bases identical to TRBD2. Germline V gene data show CDR1 as SGHDN and CDR2 as FVKESK. The junction had 4 bases not matched to a gene; V was cut back by 2 bases and J by 4 bases. This CDR3 comprises 16 residues. As DNA, the CDR3 is TGTGCCAGCAGCCAATTGGGGACTAGCGGTTACAATGAGCAGTTCTTC. Translated: CASSQLGTSGYNEQFF.

The rearrangement joins TRBV6-6 to TRBJ1-2, with 9 bases identical to TRBD1. CDR3 length equals 18 residues. Trimming cost V 5 bases and J 4 bases; bases outside gene matches: 17. The germline CDR1 and CDR2 sequences are MNHNY and SVGAGI (reference sequence). The chain's CDR3 is CASSRTRTGAQNFYGYTF. The DNA for the CDR3 is TGTGCCAGCAGTCGAACCCGGACAGGGGCCCAAAATTTCTATGGCTACACCTTC.

The V and J genes are TRBV7-9 and TRBJ2-7; possibly TRBD2 for D (6 bases). The CDR3 contains 12 residues. Germline V gene sequence: CDR1 SEHNR, CDR2 FQNEAQ (reference sequence). Trimming left V 6 bases short and J 6 bases short, with 12 bases between. CDR3 DNA sequence: TGTGCCAGCAGTCGGGAGAATGGCGAGCAGTACTTC. This sequence encodes CASSRENGEQYF. Filled out from reference TRBV7-9 and TRBJ2-7, the complete variable domain reads DTGVSQNPRHKITKRGQNVTFRCDPISEHNRLYWYRQTLGQGPEFLTYFQNEAQLEKSRLLSDRFSAERPKGSFSTLEIQRTEQGDSAMYLCASSRENGEQYFGPGTRLTVT.

The chain links TRBV6-5 to TRBJ1-4; no clear D. Between the trimmed V and J ends, which lost 4 bases and 8 bases, there was a span of 8 bases. From germline, CDR1 is MNHEY and CDR2 SVGAGI. This CDR3 has 12 amino acids. CDR3 sequence reads: CASSSGSEKLFF. CDR3 in DNA: TGTGCCAGCAGTTCGGGAAGCGAAAAACTGTTTTTT.